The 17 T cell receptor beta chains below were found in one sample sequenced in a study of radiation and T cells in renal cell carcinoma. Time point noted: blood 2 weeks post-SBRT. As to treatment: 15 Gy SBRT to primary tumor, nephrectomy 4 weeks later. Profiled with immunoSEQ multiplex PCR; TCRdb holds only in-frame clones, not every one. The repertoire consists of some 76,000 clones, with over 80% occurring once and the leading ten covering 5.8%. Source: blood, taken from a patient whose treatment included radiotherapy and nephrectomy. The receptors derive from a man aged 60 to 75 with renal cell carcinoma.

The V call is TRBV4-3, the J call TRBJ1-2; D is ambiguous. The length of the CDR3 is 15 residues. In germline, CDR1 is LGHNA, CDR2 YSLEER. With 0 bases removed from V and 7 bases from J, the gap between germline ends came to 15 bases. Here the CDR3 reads CASSQDWREKGGYTF. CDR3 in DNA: TGCGCCAGCAGCCAAGATTGGAGGGAGAAGGGTGGCTACACCTTC.

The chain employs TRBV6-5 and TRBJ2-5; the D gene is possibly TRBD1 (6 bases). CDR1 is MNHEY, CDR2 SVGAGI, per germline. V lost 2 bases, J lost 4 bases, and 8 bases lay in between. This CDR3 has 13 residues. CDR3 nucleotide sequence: TGTGCCAGCAGTTACAGGGGGTTAGAGACCCAGTACTTC. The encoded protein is CASSYRGLETQYF.

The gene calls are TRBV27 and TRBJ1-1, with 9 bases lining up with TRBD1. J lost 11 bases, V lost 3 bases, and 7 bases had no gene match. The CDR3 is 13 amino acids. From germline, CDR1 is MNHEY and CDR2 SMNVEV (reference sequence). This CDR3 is CASSLWTGVEAFF. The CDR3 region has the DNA TGTGCCAGCAGTTTGTGGACAGGGGTGGAGGCTTTCTTT.

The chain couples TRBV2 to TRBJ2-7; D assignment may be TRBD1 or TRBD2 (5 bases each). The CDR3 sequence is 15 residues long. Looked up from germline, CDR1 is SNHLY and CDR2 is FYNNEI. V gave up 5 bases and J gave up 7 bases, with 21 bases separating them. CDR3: CASSRSTGVEGEQYF. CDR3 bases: TGTGCCAGCAGTCGGAGCACAGGTGTCGAGGGGGAGCAGTACTTC.

The CDR3 nucleotides are TGCGCCAGCAGCCCGTTCGGACAGGCCCCCACAGATACGCAGTATTTT. This encodes CASSPFGQAPTDTQYF. V and J are TRBV4-1 and TRBJ2-3; TRBD1 matches at 7 bases. Germline CDR1 reads MGHRA; CDR2 reads YSYEKL. V lost 4 bases to trimming and J lost 2 bases; unmatched junction nucleotides: 9. This CDR3 contains 16 residues.

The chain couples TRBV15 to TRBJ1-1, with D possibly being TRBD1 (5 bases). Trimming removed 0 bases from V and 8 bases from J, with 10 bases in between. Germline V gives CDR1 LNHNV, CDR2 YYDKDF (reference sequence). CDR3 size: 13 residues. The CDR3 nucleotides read TGTGCCACCAGCAGAGATCGCGGGGCCGAAGCTTTCTTT. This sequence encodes CATSRDRGAEAFF.

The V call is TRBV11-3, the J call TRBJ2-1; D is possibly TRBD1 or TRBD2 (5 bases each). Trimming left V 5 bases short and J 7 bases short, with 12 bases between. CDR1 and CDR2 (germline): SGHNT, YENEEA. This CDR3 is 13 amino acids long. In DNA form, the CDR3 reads TGTGCCAGCAGCCGGGAAGAGGGGAATGAGCAGTTCTTC. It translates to CASSREEGNEQFF. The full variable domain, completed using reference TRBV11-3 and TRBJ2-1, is EAGVVQSPRYKIIEKKQPVAFWCNPISGHNTLYWYLQNLGQGPELLIRYENEEAVDDSQLPKDRFSAERLKGVDSTLKIQPAELGDSAVYLCASSREEGNEQFFGPGTRLTVL.

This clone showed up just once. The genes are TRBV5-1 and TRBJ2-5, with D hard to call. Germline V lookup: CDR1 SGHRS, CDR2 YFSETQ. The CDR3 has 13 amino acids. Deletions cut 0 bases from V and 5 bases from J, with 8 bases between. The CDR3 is CASSLVGVETQYF. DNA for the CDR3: TGCGCCAGCAGCTTGGTAGGTGTGGAGACCCAGTACTTC.

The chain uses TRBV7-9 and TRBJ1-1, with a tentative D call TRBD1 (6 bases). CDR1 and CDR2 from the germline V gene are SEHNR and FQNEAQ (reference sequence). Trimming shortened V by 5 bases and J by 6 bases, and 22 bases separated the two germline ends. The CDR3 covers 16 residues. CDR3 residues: CASSPTGGRVTPEAFF. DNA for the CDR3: TGTGCCAGCAGCCCGACAGGAGGGCGGGTGACGCCTGAAGCTTTCTTT.

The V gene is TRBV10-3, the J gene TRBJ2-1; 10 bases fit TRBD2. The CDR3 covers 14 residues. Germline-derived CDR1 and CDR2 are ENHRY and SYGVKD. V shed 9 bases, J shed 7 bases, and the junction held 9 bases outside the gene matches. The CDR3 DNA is TGTGCCATGTCGACTAGCGGGCGTGGTAATGAGCAGTTCTTC. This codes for CAMSTSGRGNEQFF.

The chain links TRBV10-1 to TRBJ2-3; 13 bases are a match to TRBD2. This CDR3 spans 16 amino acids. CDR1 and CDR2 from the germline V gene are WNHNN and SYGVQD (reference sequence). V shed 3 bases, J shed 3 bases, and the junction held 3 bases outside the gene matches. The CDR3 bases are TGCGCCAGCAGTGACCGACTAGCGGGAGGAACAGATACGCAGTATTTT. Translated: CASSDRLAGGTDTQYF.

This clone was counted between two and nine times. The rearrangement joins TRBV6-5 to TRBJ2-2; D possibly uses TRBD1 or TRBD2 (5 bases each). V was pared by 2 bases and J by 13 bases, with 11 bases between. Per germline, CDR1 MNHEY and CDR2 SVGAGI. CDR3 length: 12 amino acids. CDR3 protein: CASSYGPGRLFF. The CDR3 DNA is TGTGCCAGCAGTTACGGTCCGGGACGGCTGTTTTTT.

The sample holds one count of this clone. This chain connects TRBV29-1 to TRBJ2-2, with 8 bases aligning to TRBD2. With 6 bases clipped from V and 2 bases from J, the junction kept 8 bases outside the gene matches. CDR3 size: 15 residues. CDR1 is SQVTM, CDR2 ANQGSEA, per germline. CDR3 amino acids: CSVSVAGINTGELFF. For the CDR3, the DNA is TGCAGCGTCAGCGTAGCGGGGATAAACACCGGGGAGCTGTTTTTT.

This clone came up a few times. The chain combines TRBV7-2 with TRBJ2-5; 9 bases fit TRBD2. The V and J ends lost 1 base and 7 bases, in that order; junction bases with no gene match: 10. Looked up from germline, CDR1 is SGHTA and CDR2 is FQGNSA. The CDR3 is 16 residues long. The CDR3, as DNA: TGTGCCAGCAGCTTAGACGCGGGAGGGGGCCAGGGGACCCAGTACTTC. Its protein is CASSLDAGGGQGTQYF.

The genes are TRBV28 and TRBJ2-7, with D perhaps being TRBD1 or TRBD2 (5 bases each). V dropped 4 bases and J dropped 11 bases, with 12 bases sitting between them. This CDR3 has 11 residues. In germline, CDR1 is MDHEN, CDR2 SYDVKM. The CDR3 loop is CASSSGRAEYF. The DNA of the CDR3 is TGTGCCAGCAGTTCGGGACGGGCCGAGTACTTC. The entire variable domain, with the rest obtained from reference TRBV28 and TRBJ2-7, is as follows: DVKVTQSSRYLVKRTGEKVFLECVQDMDHENMFWYRQDPGLGLRLIYFSYDVKMKEKGDIPEGYSVSREKKERFSLILESASTNQTSMYLCASSSGRAEYFGPGTRLTVT.

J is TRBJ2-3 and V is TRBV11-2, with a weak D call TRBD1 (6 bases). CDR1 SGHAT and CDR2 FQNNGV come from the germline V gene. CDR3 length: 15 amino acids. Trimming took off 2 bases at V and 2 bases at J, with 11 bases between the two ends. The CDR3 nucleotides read TGTGCCAGCAGCTTATTTGGGGGCGACACAGATACGCAGTATTTT. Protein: CASSLFGGDTDTQYF.

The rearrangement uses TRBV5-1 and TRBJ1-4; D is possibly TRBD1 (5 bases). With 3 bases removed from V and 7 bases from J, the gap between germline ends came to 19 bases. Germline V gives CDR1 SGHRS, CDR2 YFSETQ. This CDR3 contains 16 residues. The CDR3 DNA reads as TGCGCCAGCAGCTCCGACCTGGGGCTCGGCGGTGAAAAACTGTTTTTT. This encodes CASSSDLGLGGEKLFF. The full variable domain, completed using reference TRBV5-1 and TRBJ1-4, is KAGVTQTPRYLIKTRGQQVTLSCSPISGHRSVSWYQQTPGQGLQFLFEYFSETQRNKGNFPGRFSGRQFSNSRSEMNVSTLELGDSALYLCASSSDLGLGGEKLFFGSGTQLSVL.